This entry is about one T cell receptor (beta chain). Its antigen remains unidentified. The data are from a study of cytomegalovirus exposure and HLA in healthy donors. The study's findings and limits: Rare sequences made up most TCRs, while some public TCRs were found in many donors. Among TCR beta chains, those listed as cytomegalovirus-associated numbered 164. First-cohort TCR clusters were later found to tend to co-occur in the approximately 120 validation repertoires.

V dropped 1 base and J dropped 0; count of bases not matched to a gene: 8. The CDR3 extends over 18 amino acids. Germline values: CDR1 SGHNT, CDR2 YENEEA. Some clones are missing from TCRdb's copy, which holds only in-frame ones; the method was immunoSEQ multiplex PCR. Of 250,000 to 400,000 clones detected, roughly 86% appear once; the ten largest clones hold about 0.96%. While the first cohort had around 700 subjects, the donors belonged to the separate validation cohort of about 120 subjects. Sequencing was carried out using PBMCs. The chain uses TRBV11-3 and TRBJ2-1; 8 bases are shared with TRBD2. This sequence originates from a man aged 25-45 years in good health and CMV-seronegative. The CDR3 nucleotides read TGTGCCAGCAGCTTAGGTGGTAGCGGGGACCTCTCCTACAATGAGCAGTTCTTC. Its translation is CASSLGGSGDLSYNEQFF.